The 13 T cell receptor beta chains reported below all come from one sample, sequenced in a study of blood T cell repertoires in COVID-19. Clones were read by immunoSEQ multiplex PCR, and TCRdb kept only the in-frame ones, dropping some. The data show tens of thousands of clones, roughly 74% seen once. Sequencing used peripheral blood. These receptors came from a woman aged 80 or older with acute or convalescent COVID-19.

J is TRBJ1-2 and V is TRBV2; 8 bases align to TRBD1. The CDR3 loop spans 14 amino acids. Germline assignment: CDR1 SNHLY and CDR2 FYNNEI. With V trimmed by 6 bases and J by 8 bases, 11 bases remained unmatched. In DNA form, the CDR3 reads TGTGCCAGCAGGGGGGACAGGCGGCGGGGAGGCTACACCTTC. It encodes CASRGDRRRGGYTF.

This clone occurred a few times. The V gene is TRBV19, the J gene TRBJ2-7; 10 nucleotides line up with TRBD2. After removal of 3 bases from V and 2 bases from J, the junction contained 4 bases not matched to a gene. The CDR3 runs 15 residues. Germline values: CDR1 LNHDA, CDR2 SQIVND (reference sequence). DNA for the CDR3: TGTGCCAGTAGTATCTCTAGCGGGGGAGCCTACGAGCAGTACTTC. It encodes CASSISSGGAYEQYF.

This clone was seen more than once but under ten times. CDR3: CASSIPYYGYTF. CDR3 nucleotide sequence: TGTGCCAGTAGTATCCCCTACTATGGCTACACCTTC. The J gene is TRBJ1-2, the V gene TRBV19; D not certain. The length of the CDR3 is 12 residues. Deletions cut 3 bases from V and 3 bases from J, with 5 bases between. Germline V CDR1 and CDR2: LNHDA, SQIVND (reference sequence).

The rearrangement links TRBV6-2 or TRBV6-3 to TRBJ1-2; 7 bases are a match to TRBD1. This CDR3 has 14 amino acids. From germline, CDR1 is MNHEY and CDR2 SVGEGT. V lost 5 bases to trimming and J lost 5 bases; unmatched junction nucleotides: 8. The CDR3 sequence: CASSPETGRYGYTF. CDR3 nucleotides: TGTGCCAGCAGTCCCGAGACAGGGAGATATGGCTACACCTTC.

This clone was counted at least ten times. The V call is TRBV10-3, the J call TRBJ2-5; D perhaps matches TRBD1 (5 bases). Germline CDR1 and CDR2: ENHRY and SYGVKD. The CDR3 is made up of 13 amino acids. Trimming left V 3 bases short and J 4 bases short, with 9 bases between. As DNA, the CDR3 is TGTGCCATCAGTGAATACAGGCTAGAGACCCAGTACTTC. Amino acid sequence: CAISEYRLETQYF.

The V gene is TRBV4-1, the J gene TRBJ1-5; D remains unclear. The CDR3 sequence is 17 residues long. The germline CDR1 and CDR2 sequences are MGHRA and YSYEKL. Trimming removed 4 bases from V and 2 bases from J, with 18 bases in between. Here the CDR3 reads CASSPDSAVTGNQPQHF. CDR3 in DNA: TGCGCCAGCAGCCCCGACTCCGCAGTTACCGGCAATCAGCCCCAGCATTTT.

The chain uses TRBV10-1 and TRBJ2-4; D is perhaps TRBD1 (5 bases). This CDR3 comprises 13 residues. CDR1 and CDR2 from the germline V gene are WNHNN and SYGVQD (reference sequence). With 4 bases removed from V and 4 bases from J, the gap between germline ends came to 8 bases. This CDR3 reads CASSAQGKNIQYF. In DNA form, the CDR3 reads TGCGCCAGCAGTGCCCAGGGAAAAAACATTCAGTACTTC.

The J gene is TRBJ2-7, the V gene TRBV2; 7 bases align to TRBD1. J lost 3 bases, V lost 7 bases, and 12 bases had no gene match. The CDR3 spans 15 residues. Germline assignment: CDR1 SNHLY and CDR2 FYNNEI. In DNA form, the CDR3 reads TGTGCCAGCACGGATAATCCGGGACAGTACTACGAGCAGTACTTC. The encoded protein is CASTDNPGQYYEQYF.

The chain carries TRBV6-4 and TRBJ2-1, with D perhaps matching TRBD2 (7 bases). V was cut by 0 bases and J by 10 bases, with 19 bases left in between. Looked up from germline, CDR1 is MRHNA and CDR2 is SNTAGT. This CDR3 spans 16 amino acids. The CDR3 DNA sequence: TGTGCCAGCAGTGACTCGGCAGGGGAGGGGTTCCGGGAGCAGTTCTTC. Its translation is CASSDSAGEGFREQFF.

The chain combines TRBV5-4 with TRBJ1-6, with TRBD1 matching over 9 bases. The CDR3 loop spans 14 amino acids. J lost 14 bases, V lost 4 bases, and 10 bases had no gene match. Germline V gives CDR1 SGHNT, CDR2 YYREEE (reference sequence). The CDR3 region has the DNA TGTGCCAGCAGCGCGGACAGGGGATCTTCTACCCTCCACTTT. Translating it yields CASSADRGSSTLHF.

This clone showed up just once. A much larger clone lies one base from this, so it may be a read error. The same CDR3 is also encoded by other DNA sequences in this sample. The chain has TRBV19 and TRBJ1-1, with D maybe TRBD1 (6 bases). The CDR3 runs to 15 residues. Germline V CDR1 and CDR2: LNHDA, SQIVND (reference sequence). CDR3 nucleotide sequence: TGTGCCAGTAGTGTGGTCGGGAAGGGGGACACTGAAGCTTTTTTT. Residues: CASSVVGKGDTEAFF.

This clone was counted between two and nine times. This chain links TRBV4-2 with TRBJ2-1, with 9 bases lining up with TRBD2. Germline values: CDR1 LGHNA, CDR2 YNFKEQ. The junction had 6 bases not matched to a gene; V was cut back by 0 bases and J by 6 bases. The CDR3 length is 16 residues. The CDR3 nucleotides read TGTGCCAGCAGCCAAGAATCACCTAGCGGGACCAATGAGCAGTTCTTC. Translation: CASSQESPSGTNEQFF.

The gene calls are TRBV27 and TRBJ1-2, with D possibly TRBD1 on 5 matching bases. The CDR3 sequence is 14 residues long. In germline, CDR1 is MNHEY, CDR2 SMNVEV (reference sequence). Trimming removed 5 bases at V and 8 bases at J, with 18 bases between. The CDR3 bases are TGTGCCAGCAGTCACGACAGTCAAGCTGGCGGCTACACCTTC. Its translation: CASSHDSQAGGYTF.